These T cell receptor beta chains were read from a single sample in a study of somatic mutations in cytotoxic T cells in rheumatoid arthritis. Clones were read by immunoSEQ multiplex PCR, and TCRdb kept only the in-frame ones, dropping some. The sample carries more than 15,000 clones, 65% to 70% recorded once. The sequenced sample was CD8+ T cells sorted from blood. All receptors derive from an adult with rheumatoid arthritis. Each CDR3 is given with its conserved first and last residue. The D gene is left open where the match is weak.

v_call,d_call,cdr3_aa
TRBV30,-,CASDTGNSPLHF
TRBV11-2,TRBD2,CASSLDRAGGTYEQYF
TRBV28,-,CASTSWGYNSPLHF
TRBV19,-,CASTQDITYGYTF
TRBV29-1,TRBD2,CSVSGGAADTQYF
TRBV4-3,-,CASSQGGERGYTF
TRBV11-1,TRBD2,CASSFGGGETQYF
TRBV7-9,-,CASSPMSSYEQYF
TRBV4-3,TRBD1,CASSQVLAQGANTGELFF
TRBV4-2,-,CASSQQGRNSPLHF
TRBV19,-,CASSAMGEKLFF
TRBV11-2,-,CASSLRADFPTNYGYTF
TRBV19,TRBD1,CASSPGQLYEQYF
TRBV6-5,-,CASSYSPGRQETQYF
TRBV4-2,TRBD1,CASSPQGWTGEAEQYF
TRBV29-1,-,CSVSGGGGDTQYF
TRBV9,TRBD1,CASSPPDRVGEQYF
TRBV7-9,-,CASSLLGGGDEQFF
TRBV6-1,-,CASSDRVRSGNTIYF
TRBV1,-,CTSSQDQGTSSYEQYF
TRBV6-5,TRBD2,CASSPFAGGYNEQFF
TRBV28,-,CASSLGRSVFYEQYF
TRBV5-6,-,CASSWGPFKDEQFF
TRBV18,-,CASSPGEDEQYF
TRBV5-4,-,CASSLLGKGLDTQYF
TRBV6-9,TRBD2,CASSFPGLAGAYEQYF
TRBV4-3,-,CASSRQSSGSAGNTIYF
TRBV10-3,TRBD1,CASTTGITEAFF
TRBV7-8,TRBD1,CASSPRDRAYEQYF
TRBV29-1,TRBD1,CSVRRGLRPQHF
TRBV19,TRBD1,CASKTGGNEQFF
TRBV27,-,CASSLSGYGANVLTF
TRBV29-1,TRBD2,CSVPTLTSGVYNEQFF
TRBV5-1,TRBD2,CASRTSGGDTQYF
TRBV19,-,CASSQVVTEAFF
TRBV7-9,-,CASSLAMGDNSPLHF
TRBV6-5,-,CASSPGTYEQYF
TRBV9,-,CASSVEGVGTDTQYF
TRBV28,TRBD1,CASSRGTGGDQPQHF
TRBV5-1,-,CASSQGLAYEQYF
TRBV11-2,-,CASSLLGNEETQYF
TRBV4-1,-,CASSQDRYQPQHF